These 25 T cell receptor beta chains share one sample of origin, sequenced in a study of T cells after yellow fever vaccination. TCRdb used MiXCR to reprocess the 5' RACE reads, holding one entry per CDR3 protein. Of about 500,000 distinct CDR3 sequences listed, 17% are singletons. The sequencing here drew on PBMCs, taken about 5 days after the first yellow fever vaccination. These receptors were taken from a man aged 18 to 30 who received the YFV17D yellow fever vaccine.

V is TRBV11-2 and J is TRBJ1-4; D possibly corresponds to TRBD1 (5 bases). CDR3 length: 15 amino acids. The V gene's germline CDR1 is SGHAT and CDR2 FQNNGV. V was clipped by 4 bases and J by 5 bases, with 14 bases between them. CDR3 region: CASSSPGGWNEKLFF. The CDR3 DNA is TGTGCCAGCAGCTCCCCCGGGGGGTGGAATGAAAAACTGTTTTTT.

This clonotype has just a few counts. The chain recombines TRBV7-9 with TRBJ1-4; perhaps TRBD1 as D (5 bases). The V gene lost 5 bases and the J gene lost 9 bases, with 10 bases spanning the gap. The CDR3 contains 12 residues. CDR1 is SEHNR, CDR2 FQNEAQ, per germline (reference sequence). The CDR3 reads CASSRDGQKLFF. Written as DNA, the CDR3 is TGTGCCAGCAGCAGGGACGGGCAAAAACTGTTTTTT.

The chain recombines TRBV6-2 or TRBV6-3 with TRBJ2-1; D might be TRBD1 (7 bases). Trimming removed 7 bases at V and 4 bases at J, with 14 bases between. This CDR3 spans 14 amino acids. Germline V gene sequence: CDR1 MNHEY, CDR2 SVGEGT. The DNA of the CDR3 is TGTGCCAGCAACTCAGGGGGGCTTTACAATGAGCAGTTCTTC. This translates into CASNSGGLYNEQFF.

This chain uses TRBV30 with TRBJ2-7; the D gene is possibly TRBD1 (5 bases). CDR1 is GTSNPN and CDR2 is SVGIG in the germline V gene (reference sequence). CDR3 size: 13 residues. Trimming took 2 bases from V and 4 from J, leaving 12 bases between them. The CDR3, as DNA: TGTGCCTGGAGTATTGGTGCAGGGTACGAGCAGTACTTC. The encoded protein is CAWSIGAGYEQYF.

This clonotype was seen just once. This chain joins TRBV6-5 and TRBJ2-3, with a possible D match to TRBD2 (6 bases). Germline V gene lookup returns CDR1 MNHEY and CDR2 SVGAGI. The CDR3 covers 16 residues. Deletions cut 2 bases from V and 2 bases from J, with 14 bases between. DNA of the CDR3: TGTGCCAGCAGTTACGGGGACTCCTACTTCACAGATACGCAGTATTTT. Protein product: CASSYGDSYFTDTQYF.

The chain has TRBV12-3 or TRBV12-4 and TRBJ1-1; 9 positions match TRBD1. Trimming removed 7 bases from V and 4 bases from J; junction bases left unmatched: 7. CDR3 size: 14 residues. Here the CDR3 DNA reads TGTGCCAGCAATAAGGGGGACAGGGCCACTGAAGCTTTCTTT. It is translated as CASNKGDRATEAFF.

CDR3 residues: CASRTGRGGSDTQYF. The CDR3 bases are TGTGCCAGCAGAACGGGGCGGGGGGGCTCAGATACGCAGTATTTT. The gene calls are TRBV6-2 or TRBV6-3 and TRBJ2-3, with 9 positions matching TRBD2. Germline V gene lookup returns CDR1 MNHEY and CDR2 SVGEGT. This CDR3 is 15 amino acids long. The V segment lost 6 bases and the J segment 4 bases; nucleotides outside the gene matches: 8.

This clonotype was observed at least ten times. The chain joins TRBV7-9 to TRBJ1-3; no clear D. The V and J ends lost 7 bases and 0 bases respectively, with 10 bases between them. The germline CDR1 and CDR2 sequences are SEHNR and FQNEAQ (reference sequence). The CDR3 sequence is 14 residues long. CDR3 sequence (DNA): TGTGCCAGCACCCCCGACTACTCTGGAAACACCATATATTTT. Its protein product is CASTPDYSGNTIYF.

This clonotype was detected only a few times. The CDR3 reads CASSAHRDRKNIQYF. The CDR3 DNA follows: TGCGCCAGCAGTGCACACCGGGACAGAAAAAACATTCAGTACTTC. This sequence joins TRBV10-2 and TRBJ2-4; 7 nucleotides align to TRBD1. CDR1 WSHSY and CDR2 SAAADI come from the germline V gene. CDR3 size: 15 residues. J gave up 4 bases and V 4 bases, and 7 bases lay outside the gene matches.

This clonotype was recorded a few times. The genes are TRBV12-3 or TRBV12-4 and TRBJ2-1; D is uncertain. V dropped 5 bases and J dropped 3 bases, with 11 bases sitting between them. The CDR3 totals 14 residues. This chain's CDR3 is CASSADLLYNEQFF. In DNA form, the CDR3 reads TGTGCCAGCAGTGCGGACCTACTCTACAATGAGCAGTTCTTC.

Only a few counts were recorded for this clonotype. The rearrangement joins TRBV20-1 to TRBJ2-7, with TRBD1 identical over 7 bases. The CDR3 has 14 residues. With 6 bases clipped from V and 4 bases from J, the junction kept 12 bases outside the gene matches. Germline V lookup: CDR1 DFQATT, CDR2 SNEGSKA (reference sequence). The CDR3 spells CSARTGARWYEQYF. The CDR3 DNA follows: TGCAGTGCAAGAACAGGGGCTCGTTGGTACGAGCAGTACTTC.

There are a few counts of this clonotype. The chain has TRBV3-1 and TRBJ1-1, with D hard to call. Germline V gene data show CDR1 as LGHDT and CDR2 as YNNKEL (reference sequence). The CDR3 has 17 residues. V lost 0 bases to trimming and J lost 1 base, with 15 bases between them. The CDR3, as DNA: TGTGCCAGCAGCCAAGACAGTCCCCTCCATAAGAACACTGAAGCTTTCTTT. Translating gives CASSQDSPLHKNTEAFF.

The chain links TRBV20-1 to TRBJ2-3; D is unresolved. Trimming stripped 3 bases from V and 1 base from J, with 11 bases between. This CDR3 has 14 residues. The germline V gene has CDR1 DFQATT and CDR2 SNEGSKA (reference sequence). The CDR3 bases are TGCAGTGCTAGGGGCCTAGTAGGCACAGATACGCAGTATTTT. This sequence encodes CSARGLVGTDTQYF.

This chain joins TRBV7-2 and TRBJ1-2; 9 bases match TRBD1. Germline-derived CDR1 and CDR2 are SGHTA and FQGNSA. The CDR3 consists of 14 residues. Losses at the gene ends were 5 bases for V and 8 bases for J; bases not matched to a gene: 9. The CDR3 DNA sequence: TGTGCCAGCAGCCCCCGGACAGGGGACCTGGGCTACACCTTC. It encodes CASSPRTGDLGYTF.

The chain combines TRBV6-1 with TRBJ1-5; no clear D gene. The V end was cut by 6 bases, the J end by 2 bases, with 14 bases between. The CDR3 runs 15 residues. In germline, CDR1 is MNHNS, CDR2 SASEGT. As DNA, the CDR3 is TGTGCCAGCAGCCCCCCGGGTGGTGGCAATCAGCCCCAGCATTTT. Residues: CASSPPGGGNQPQHF.

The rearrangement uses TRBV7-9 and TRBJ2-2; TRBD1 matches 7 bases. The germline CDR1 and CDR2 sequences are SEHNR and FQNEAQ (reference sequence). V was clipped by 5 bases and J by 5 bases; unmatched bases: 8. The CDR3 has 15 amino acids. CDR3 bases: TGTGCCAGCAGCCGGACAGGAGGTTTTACCGGGGAGCTGTTTTTT. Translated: CASSRTGGFTGELFF.

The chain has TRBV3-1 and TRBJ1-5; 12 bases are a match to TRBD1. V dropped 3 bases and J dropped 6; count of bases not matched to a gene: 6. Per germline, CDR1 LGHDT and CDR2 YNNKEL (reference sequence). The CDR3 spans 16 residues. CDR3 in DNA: TGTGCCAGCAGCCACACCGGGACAGGGGGCCGTCAGCCCCAGCATTTT. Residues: CASSHTGTGGRQPQHF.

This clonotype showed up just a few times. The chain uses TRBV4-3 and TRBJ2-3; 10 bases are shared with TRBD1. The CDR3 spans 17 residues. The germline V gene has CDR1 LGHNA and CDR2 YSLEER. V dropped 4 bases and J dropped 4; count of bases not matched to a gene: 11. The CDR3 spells CASSRELRDRGADTQYF. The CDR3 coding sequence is TGCGCCAGCAGCCGCGAACTCCGGGACAGGGGCGCAGATACGCAGTATTTT.

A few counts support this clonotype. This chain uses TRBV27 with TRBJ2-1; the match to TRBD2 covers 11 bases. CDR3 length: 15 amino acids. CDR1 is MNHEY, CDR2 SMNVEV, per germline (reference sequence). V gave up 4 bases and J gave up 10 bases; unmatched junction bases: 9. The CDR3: CASSSGTSGDGEQFF. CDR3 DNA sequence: TGTGCCAGCAGTTCCGGGACTAGCGGAGACGGGGAGCAGTTCTTC.

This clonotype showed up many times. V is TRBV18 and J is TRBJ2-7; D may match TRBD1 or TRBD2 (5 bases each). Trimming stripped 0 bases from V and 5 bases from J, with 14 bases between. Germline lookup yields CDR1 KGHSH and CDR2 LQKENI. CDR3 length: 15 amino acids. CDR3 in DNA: TGTGCCAGCTCACCACCGAGCCACGGGGACGACGAGCAGTACTTC. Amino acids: CASSPPSHGDDEQYF.

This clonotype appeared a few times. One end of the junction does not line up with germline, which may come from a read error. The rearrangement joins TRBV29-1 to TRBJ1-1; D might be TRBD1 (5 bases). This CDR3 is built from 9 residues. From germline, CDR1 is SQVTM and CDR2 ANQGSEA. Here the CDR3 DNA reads TGCAGCGTTCCCGGCGGGGCCCCATTT. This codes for CSVPGGAPF.

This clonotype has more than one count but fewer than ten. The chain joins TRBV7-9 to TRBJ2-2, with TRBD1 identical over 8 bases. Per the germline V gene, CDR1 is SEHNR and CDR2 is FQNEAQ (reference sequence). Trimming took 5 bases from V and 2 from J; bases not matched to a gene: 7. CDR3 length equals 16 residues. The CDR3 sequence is CASSPGQDDNTGELFF. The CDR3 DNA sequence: TGTGCCAGCAGCCCGGGACAGGACGACAACACCGGGGAGCTGTTTTTT. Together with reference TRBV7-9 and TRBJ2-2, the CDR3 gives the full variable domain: DTGVSQNPRHKITKRGQNVTFRCDPISEHNRLYWYRQTLGQGPEFLTYFQNEAQLEKSRLLSDRFSAERPKGSFSTLEIQRTEQGDSAMYLCASSPGQDDNTGELFFGEGSRLTVL.

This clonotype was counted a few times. In DNA, the CDR3 is TGTGCCAGCAGCCCGACACACCAAGAGACCCAGTACTTC. Translating gives CASSPTHQETQYF. The chain recombines TRBV7-6 with TRBJ2-5; D gene unclear. The CDR3 is 13 amino acids. Germline V gene lookup returns CDR1 SGHVS and CDR2 FNYEAQ. V was pared by 5 bases and J by 0 bases, with 7 bases between.

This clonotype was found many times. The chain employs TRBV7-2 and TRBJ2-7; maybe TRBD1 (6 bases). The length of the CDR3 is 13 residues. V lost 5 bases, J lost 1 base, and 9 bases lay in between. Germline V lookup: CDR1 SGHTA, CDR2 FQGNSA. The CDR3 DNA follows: TGTGCCAGCAGCCGACAGGTTTCCTACGAGCAGTACTTC. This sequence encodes CASSRQVSYEQYF. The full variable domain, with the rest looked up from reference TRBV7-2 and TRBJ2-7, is GAGVSQSPSNKVTEKGKDVELRCDPISGHTALYWYRQSLGQGLEFLIYFQGNSAPDKSGLPSDRFSAERTGGSVSTLTIQRTQQEDSAVYLCASSRQVSYEQYFGPGTRLTVT.

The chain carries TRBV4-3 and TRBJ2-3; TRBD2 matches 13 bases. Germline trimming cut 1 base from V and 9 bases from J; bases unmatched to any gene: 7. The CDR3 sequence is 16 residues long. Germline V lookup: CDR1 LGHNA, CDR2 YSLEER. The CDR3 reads CASSQATSGGAATQYF. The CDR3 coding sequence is TGCGCCAGCAGCCAAGCTACTAGCGGGGGGGCCGCAACGCAGTATTTT.